One T cell receptor beta chain is described in this entry. Using immunoSEQ multiplex PCR, the repertoire was profiled, and TCRdb retains in-frame clones only, with some absent. There are hundreds of thousands of clones in the sample; about four fifths occur only once, and about 0.013% lies in the top ten. The source of the sample is a study of shared T cell receptors in the human thymus. With V trimmed by 4 bases and J by 3 bases, 10 bases remained unmatched. The CDR3 contains 16 residues. Germline assignment: CDR1 MNHEY and CDR2 SVGAGI. The data also belong to a second study, concerning human thymus T cells. That paper notes: In corrective heart surgery, resections were taken, and these provided the thymus tissue. Thymic and blood repertoires appeared to carry a bias in their V and J gene usage.

The receptor's source is a boy less than two years old with a congenital heart defect. The V and J genes are TRBV6-5 and TRBJ2-3; 7 bases map to TRBD2. The sample consisted of thymocytes. CDR3 nucleotides: TGTGCCAGCAGTTTGATGTACGGGGGGAGGACAGATACGCAGTATTTT. Translation gives CASSLMYGGRTDTQYF.